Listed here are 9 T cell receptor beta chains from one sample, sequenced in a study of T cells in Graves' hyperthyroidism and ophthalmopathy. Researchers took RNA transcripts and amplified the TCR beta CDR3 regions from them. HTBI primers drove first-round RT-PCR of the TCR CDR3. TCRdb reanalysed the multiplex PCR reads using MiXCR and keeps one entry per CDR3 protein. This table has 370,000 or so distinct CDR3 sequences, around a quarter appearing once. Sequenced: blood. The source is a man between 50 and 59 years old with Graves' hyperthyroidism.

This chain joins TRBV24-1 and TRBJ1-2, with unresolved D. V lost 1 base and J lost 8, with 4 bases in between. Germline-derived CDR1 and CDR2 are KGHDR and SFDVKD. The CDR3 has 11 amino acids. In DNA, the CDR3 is TGTGCCACCAGTGATTTAGACGGCTACACCTTC. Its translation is CATSDLDGYTF.

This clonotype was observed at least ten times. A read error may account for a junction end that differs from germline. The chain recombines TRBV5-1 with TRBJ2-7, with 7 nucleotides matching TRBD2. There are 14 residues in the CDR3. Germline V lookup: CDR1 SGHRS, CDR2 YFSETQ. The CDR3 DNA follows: TGTGCCAGCAGTTTAGCGGGCGGTTCCTACGAGCAGTACTTC. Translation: CASSLAGGSYEQYF.

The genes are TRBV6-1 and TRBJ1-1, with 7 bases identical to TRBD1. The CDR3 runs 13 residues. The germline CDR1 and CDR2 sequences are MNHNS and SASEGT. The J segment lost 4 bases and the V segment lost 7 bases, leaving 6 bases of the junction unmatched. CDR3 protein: CASIWDRSTEAFF. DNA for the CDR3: TGTGCCAGCATCTGGGACAGATCCACTGAAGCTTTCTTT.

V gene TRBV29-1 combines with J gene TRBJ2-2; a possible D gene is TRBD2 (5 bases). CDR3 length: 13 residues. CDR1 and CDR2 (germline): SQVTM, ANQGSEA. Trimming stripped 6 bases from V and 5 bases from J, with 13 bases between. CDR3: CSVRRGGTGELFF. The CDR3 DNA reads TGCAGCGTGAGGAGAGGAGGAACCGGGGAGCTGTTTTTT.

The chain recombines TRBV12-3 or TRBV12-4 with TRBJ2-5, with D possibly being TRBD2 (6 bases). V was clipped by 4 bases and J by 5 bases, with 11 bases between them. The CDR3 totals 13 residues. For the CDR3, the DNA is TGTGCCAGCAGTTCGGGACTGTTTGAGACCCAGTACTTC. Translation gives CASSSGLFETQYF.

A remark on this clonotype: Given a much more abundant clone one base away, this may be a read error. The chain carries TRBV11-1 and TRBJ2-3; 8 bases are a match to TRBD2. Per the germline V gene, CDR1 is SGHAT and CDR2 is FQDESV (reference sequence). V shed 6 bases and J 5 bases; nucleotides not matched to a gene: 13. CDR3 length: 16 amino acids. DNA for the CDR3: TGTGCCAGCAGGAGGGGACCAGCGGGAGCAGGAGATACGCAGTATTTT. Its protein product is CASRRGPAGAGDTQYF.

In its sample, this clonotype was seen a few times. The CDR3: CASSPTPGTGELFF. The DNA for the CDR3 is TGTGCCAGCAGCCCCACACCTGGAACCGGGGAGCTGTTTTTT. This chain uses TRBV7-9 with TRBJ2-2; D is unresolved. The V gene's germline CDR1 is SEHNR and CDR2 FQNEAQ (reference sequence). There are 14 residues in the CDR3. V lost 5 bases and J lost 5, with 12 bases in between.

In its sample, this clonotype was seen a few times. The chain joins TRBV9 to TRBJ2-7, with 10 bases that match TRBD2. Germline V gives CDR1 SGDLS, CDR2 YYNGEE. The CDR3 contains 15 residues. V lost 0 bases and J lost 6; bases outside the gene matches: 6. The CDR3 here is CASSVEGLAGVEQYF. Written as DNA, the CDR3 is TGTGCCAGCAGCGTAGAGGGCCTAGCGGGAGTCGAGCAGTACTTC. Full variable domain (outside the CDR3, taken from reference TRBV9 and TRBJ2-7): DSGVTQTPKHLITATGQRVTLRCSPRSGDLSVYWYQQSLDQGLQFLIQYYNGEERAKGNILERFSAQQFPDLHSELNLSSLELGDSALYFCASSVEGLAGVEQYFGPGTRLTVT.

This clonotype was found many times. CDR3 residues: CASRTDTSNEQFF. The CDR3 coding sequence is TGTGCCAGCAGGACCGATACATCCAATGAGCAGTTCTTC. The rearrangement joins TRBV2 to TRBJ2-1; D call uncertain. Germline lookup yields CDR1 SNHLY and CDR2 FYNNEI. V was trimmed by 6 bases and J by 6 bases, leaving 12 bases between them. The CDR3 contains 13 residues. The variable domain in full, completed from reference TRBV2 and TRBJ2-1, reads EPEVTQTPSHQVTQMGQEVILRCVPISNHLYFYWYRQILGQKVEFLVSFYNNEISEKSEIFDDQFSVERPDGSNFTLKIRSTKLEDSAMYFCASRTDTSNEQFFGPGTRLTVL.